Detailed here is one T cell receptor beta chain. Its target antigen remains unknown. No much larger clone is present one base from it, and per-base qualities are unavailable. The immunoSEQ Assay, a bias-controlled multiplex PCR, was used to amplify TCRbeta CDR3 regions from genomic DNA. In the authors' own workflow: The number of nucleated cells in each sample was estimated by amplification of reference gene primers within the assay. Sequence reads were collapsed and filtered to measure the absolute abundance of every unique TCRbeta CDR3 rearrangement. For each sample, productive Simpson clonality was calculated as the square root of Simpson's diversity index across productive rearrangements. TCRdb took over this immuneACCESS table, retaining in-frame rearrangements with V and J assigned. Such tables are incomplete; in checked studies, under half of the missing clones stem from an unresolved V gene, and the remainder is unexplained. V and J calls and clone size are given by that table; D and trimming were obtained from the DNA. The sample table lists about 97,000 clones, just under 90% of them with a count of one. Approximately 15% of the sample comes from the top ten.

Collaborating institutions collected whole blood in K2EDTA tubes following their own protocols. For TCRbeta analysis, collaborators shipped samples in one of three forms: frozen whole blood, isolated PBMCs, or DNA extracted from either of those sample types. The sample belongs to a study of blood T cell repertoires in COVID-19 (dated by TCRdb to about 2020). Study-wide context: Collaborator samples came from the United States, Italy and Spain and covered acute and convalescent phases of COVID-19. The material from the prospective study consisted of cDNA or gDNA derived from T cells, B-cell-depleted T cells, or PBMCs. Subjects who had been exposed to COVID-19, were actively infected with it, or had recovered from it provided the deeply sampled blood TCRbeta repertoires that made up the dataset. The repertoires were released in a freely available public database intended as a resource for research on the immune response to SARS-CoV-2. Samples were obtained from the ongoing ImmuneRACE study (first 160 participants) and from 1,254 subjects provided by 6 global collaborators. Sample metadata almost always included a de-identified subject ID, COVID-19 status, age in years and sex. Where available, HLA class I and class II types were obtained from metadata supplied by the sample provider rather than from assay-based typing. The research as a whole found: The quantity of clinical and demographic metadata differed by source and by participant and was supplied without curation.

The cysteine opens and the phenylalanine closes a CDR3 of 16 amino acids. CDR3 DNA only is kept here, 48 bases in frame from base 1. The germline V gene encodes CDR1 SNHLY and CDR2 FYNNEI. The V end loses 4 bases and the J end loses 4 bases, and a stretch of 19 bases separates them. This receptor chain uses TRBV2 and TRBJ1-2; no D gene can be assigned with confidence. The TCR was taken from a human donor in a cohort sampled during active COVID-19. The source material was peripheral blood. The DNA sequence is as follows: TGTGCCAGCAGTGGATACTTTACGAGAGTCCCCTATGGCTACACCTTC. This sequence encodes CASSGYFTRVPYGYTF.